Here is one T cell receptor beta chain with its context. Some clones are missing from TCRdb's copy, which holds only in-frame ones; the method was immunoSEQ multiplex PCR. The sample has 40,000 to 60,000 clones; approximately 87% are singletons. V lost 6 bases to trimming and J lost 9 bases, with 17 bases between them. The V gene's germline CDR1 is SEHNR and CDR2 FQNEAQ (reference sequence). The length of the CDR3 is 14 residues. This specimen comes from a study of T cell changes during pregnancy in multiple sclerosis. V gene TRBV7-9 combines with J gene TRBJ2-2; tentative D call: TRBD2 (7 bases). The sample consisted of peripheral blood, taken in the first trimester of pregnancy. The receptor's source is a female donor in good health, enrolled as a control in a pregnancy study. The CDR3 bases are TGTGCCAGCAGATCGGACCCGGGGGGCCGGGAGCTGTTTTTT. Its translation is CASRSDPGGRELFF.